This TCR beta chain was documented in a study of cytomegalovirus exposure and HLA in healthy donors. Study-level findings and limits: A later analysis showed TCR association rates differing by HLA locus, peaking at DRB1 and lowest at HLA-C. Most of the TCR beta V segments (in an earlier analysis) were productive either about 90% or about 30% of the time.

Use of 60 Vbeta and 13 Jbeta primers characterized the PCR. The method was immunoSEQ multiplex PCR; TCRdb's version includes in-frame clones alone and lacks a portion of them. The table includes about 91,000 clones, 85% to 90% detected once. As concerns this clone: What it recognizes is unknown.

Between the trimmed V and J ends, which lost 0 bases and 7 bases, there was a span of 17 bases. CDR3 length: 16 amino acids. Germline assignment: CDR1 SGDLS and CDR2 YYNGEE. J is TRBJ2-1 and V is TRBV9; D gene ambiguous. The sequence was obtained from a man aged 18-30 years in good health and CMV-seronegative. What was sequenced was PBMCs. CDR3 sequence reads: CASSVVGSGVANEQFF. The CDR3 nucleotides read TGTGCCAGCAGCGTAGTCGGGTCTGGCGTAGCTAATGAGCAGTTCTTC.